This TCR beta chain was documented in a study of identifying expanded T cells in peripheral blood. Study results and caveats: Clone count variance between roughly 2-week samples rose with total template count. Differentially abundant clones: around 1.2 between replicates, 16.4 at about 13 days, 18 to 20 at four.

Sequenced by immunoSEQ multiplex PCR; TCRdb stores in-frame clones only, minus some. The sample has 50,000 to 65,000 clones; around four fifths are singletons. The count of this clone is one. The antigen remains undetermined. During the collection period, no donor immune events like infections were recorded. Germline CDR1 is SEHNR and CDR2 is FQNEAQ (reference sequence). V shed 10 bases and J shed 2 bases, with 14 bases lying between them. CDR3 size: 13 residues. The chain recombines TRBV7-9 with TRBJ2-5; tentative D call: TRBD1 (5 bases). The source material was blood. This clonotype originated in a person aged 18-70 years in good health. The CDR3 DNA is TGTGCCACCACAGGTGAACAACAAGAGACCCAGTACTTC. This gives the protein CATTGEQQETQYF.